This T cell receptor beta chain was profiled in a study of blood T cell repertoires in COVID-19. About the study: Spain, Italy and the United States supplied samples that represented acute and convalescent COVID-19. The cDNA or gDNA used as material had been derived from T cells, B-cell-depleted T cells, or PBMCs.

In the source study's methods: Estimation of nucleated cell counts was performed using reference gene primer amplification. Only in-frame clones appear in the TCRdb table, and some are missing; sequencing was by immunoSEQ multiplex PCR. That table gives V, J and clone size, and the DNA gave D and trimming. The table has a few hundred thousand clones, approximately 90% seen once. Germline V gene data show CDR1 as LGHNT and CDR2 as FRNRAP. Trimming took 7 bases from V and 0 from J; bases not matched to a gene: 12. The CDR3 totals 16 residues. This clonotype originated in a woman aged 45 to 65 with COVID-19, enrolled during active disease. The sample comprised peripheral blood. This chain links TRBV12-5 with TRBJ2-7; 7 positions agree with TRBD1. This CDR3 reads CASAVYRDSPSYEQYF. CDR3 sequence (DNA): TGTGCTAGTGCCGTATACCGGGACAGCCCCTCCTACGAGCAGTACTTC.